This TCR beta chain appears in the sequencing data of a study of spatial heterogeneity in lung cancer. This clonotype was recorded many times. Its antigen is not identified. TCRdb ran MiXCR on the 5' RACE reads and lists one entry per CDR3 protein. Here the sample spans about 29,000 distinct CDR3 sequences, roughly 6.6% being singletons. Broader study findings: Intratumoral expanded alpha and beta TCR counts were found to track tumor mutation counts.

J was trimmed by 9 bases and V by 3 bases; bases with no gene match: 7. The CDR3 is 14 residues long. Germline loops: CDR1 SGHRS, CDR2 YFSETQ. Time point in this sample: sample taken at primary tumor resection. A total of 72 untreated early-stage non-small cell lung cancer patients served as donors. Without sorting, whole RNA was sequenced from tumor, nontumor lung or frozen PBMC. The sample consisted of lung tumor tissue, taken at surgery. The chain recombines TRBV5-1 with TRBJ2-4; 9 bases map to TRBD1. This sequence originates from a male donor with early-stage non-small cell lung cancer. The CDR3 nucleotides are TGCGCCAGCAGCTCGGGGACAGGGCCGGGCATTCAGTACTTC. This encodes CASSSGTGPGIQYF.